This entry describes one TCR beta chain. Its specificity is not known. The data derive from a study of Graves' ophthalmopathy and Graves' hyperthyroidism. Broader study findings: Discrimination between ophthalmopathy and stable hyperthyroidism by a 13-signature model showed roughly 88% sensitivity and about 84% specificity. Most thyroid clonotypes expanded beyond 0.001 frequency were also found in blood.

Investigators amplified TCR beta CDR3 regions from RNA transcripts. RT-PCR was first run with HTBI primers, then multiplex PCR in a second round. MiXCR, applied by TCRdb to the multiplex PCR reads, yields one record per CDR3 protein. The sample includes about 500,000 distinct CDR3 sequences, approximately 15% of them seen just once. This CDR3 is 13 amino acids long. Germline V gives CDR1 GTSNPN, CDR2 SVGIG (reference sequence). The germline V and J ends were trimmed by 0 bases and 8 bases, with 13 bases remaining between them. Sequenced sample: blood. The sequence was obtained from a woman in her 30s with Graves' ophthalmopathy. The chain employs TRBV30 and TRBJ1-2, with a possible D match to TRBD1 (6 bases). The CDR3 nucleotides are TGTGCCTGGAGTGTACGTGCAGGGGACGGCTACACCTTC. It specifies CAWSVRAGDGYTF.